The 5 T cell receptor beta chains in this list originate from one sample, sequenced in a study of T cell changes during pregnancy in multiple sclerosis. TCRdb keeps only in-frame clones here, not all; method: immunoSEQ multiplex PCR. The sample has 20,000 to 25,000 clones, around 93% seen once. The input for sequencing was CD4+ T cells from peripheral blood mononuclear cells, taken in the third trimester of pregnancy. The source is a female donor with multiple sclerosis, enrolled in a pregnancy study.

This clone came up once. The chain combines TRBV18 with TRBJ2-7; 8 bases agree with TRBD2. The CDR3 contains 15 residues. Germline trimming cut 6 bases from V and 2 bases from J; bases unmatched to any gene: 9. CDR1 is KGHSH and CDR2 is LQKENI in the germline V gene. CDR3 bases: TGTGCCAGCTCGGTGAGCGGGGGTTCCCCCTACGAGCAGTACTTC. It specifies CASSVSGGSPYEQYF.

J is TRBJ1-6 and V is TRBV10-1; 9 nucleotides align to TRBD1. This CDR3 has 13 residues. Germline lookup yields CDR1 WNHNN and CDR2 SYGVQD (reference sequence). V was clipped by 9 bases and J by 10 bases; unmatched bases: 7. The CDR3 nucleotides are TGCGCCAGTAGTTGGGACAGGGAATCACCCCTCCACTTT. Its translation: CASSWDRESPLHF.

The chain has TRBV29-1 and TRBJ1-1; D unresolved. Germline lookup yields CDR1 SQVTM and CDR2 ANQGSEA. This CDR3 comprises 12 residues. V was pared by 1 base and J by 6 bases, with 9 bases between. The CDR3: CSVEVESAEAFF. The CDR3 DNA reads TGCAGCGTTGAAGTTGAATCGGCTGAAGCTTTCTTT.

CDR3 region: CASSFWTGEAGNTIYF. CDR3 in DNA: TGTGCCAGCAGCTTCTGGACAGGGGAAGCTGGAAACACCATATATTTT. The J gene is TRBJ1-3, the V gene TRBV13; 9 nucleotides agree with TRBD1. The V segment lost 3 bases and the J segment 2 bases; nucleotides outside the gene matches: 5. This CDR3 is built from 16 residues. Germline V gene lookup returns CDR1 PRHDT and CDR2 FYEKMQ (reference sequence).

This chain joins TRBV2 and TRBJ2-1; 7 nucleotides match TRBD1. Looked up from germline, CDR1 is SNHLY and CDR2 is FYNNEI. The CDR3 runs 14 residues. V gave up 5 bases and J gave up 8 bases; unmatched junction bases: 9. The CDR3 spells CASSWTGTSDEQFF. For the CDR3, the DNA is TGTGCCAGCAGTTGGACAGGTACGAGCGATGAGCAGTTCTTC.